This T cell receptor beta chain appears in the sequencing data of a study of vaccination effects on CD4 cells after COVID-19. Across the whole study: It was a median of 72 days after the second dose that post-vaccine samples were obtained.

The culture ran for approximately 10 days, and then CD4+ T cells were isolated. Participants were given two doses of BNT162b2 or mRNA-1273 vaccine. The CDR3 runs 12 residues. V lost 3 bases and J 11 bases, leaving 11 bases between the germline ends. The data were produced by immunoSEQ multiplex PCR, yet TCRdb's version contains in-frame clones alone and is incomplete. The table includes about 47,000 clones, 70% detected once. As for this clone: Its antigen is currently unknown.

The clonotype comes from a human donor who received a COVID-19 vaccine. This specimen consisted of CD4+ T cells from PBMCs cultured without peptide, obtained after COVID-19 vaccination. The chain carries TRBV12-3 or TRBV12-4 and TRBJ1-5; D remains unclear. The CDR3 sequence: CASSLNRDAQHF. The CDR3 DNA reads as TGTGCCAGCAGTTTGAACCGGGATGCCCAGCATTTT.